Shown below are 2 T cell receptor beta chains from a single sample sequenced in a study of early T cells in non-severe SARS-CoV-2 infection. TCRdb re-called the 5' RACE reads with MiXCR, one entry per CDR3 protein. The sample has about 63,000 distinct CDR3 sequences, 13% seen once. Sequencing was done on a sample of whole blood. The origin of the receptors is an adult who was a healthcare worker with PCR-confirmed SARS-CoV-2 infection or an uninfected control (not recorded which).

This chain joins TRBV9 and TRBJ2-1, with 10 bases that match TRBD2. Germline V gives CDR1 SGDLS, CDR2 YYNGEE. V dropped 2 bases and J dropped 2; count of bases not matched to a gene: 7. This CDR3 has 17 residues. CDR3 sequence reads: CASSVRSGGATYNEQFF. The DNA of the CDR3 is TGTGCCAGCAGCGTTAGGAGCGGGGGGGCCACCTACAATGAGCAGTTCTTC.

J is TRBJ1-1 and V is TRBV5-5, with a possible D match to TRBD1 (5 bases). Trimming took 0 bases from V and 3 from J, leaving 9 bases between them. From germline, CDR1 is SGHKS and CDR2 YYEKEE (reference sequence). The CDR3 sequence is 14 residues long. CDR3 nucleotide sequence: TGTGCCAGCAGCTTGGGCCGGGGGGACACTGAAGCTTTCTTT. This translates into CASSLGRGDTEAFF.